These 7 T cell receptor beta chains were all obtained from the same sample, sequenced in a study of blood T cell repertoires in COVID-19. The assay was immunoSEQ multiplex PCR, and TCRdb's table has in-frame clones only and misses some. Of some 230,000 clones listed, around 83% are singletons. The sequenced sample was peripheral blood. All receptors come from a man aged 50-60 years who had recovered from COVID-19.

About this clone itself: Compared with germline, one end of the junction differs, possibly owing to a read error. The chain carries TRBV5-8 and TRBJ2-7; TRBD1 agrees at 7 bases. Per germline, CDR1 SGHTS and CDR2 YDEGEE. The CDR3 totals 13 residues. DNA of the CDR3: TGTGCCAGCAGCTTGGCCGACAGGGCCGAGGAGTACTTC. Its translation: CASSLADRAEEYF.

J is TRBJ1-3 and V is TRBV10-2; D might be TRBD1 (6 bases). CDR1 is WSHSY, CDR2 SAAADI, per germline. CDR3 length: 13 amino acids. Trimming took 7 bases from V and 1 from J, leaving 8 bases between them. The CDR3 nucleotides are TGCGCCAGCAAACAGGGATCTGGAAACACCATATATTTT. This translates into CASKQGSGNTIYF.

The rearrangement joins TRBV27 to TRBJ2-1; weak D call: TRBD1 (6 bases). Between the trimmed V and J ends, which lost 5 bases and 7 bases, there was a span of 12 bases. The CDR3 has 13 amino acids. Per germline, CDR1 MNHEY and CDR2 SMNVEV (reference sequence). DNA of the CDR3: TGTGCCAGCAGTCCGCCCCAGGGGAATGAGCAGTTCTTC. It specifies CASSPPQGNEQFF.

This clone has a handful of counts. The chain combines TRBV28 with TRBJ1-2, with 7 bases aligning to TRBD1. V was pared by 5 bases and J by 4 bases, with 10 bases of the junction left unmatched. Germline assignment: CDR1 MDHEN and CDR2 SYDVKM. The CDR3 is made up of 15 amino acids. The CDR3 nucleotides read TGTGCCAGCAGTCAGATAAACAGGGGAAGCTATGGCTACACCTTC. Translated, it gives CASSQINRGSYGYTF.

V is TRBV18 and J is TRBJ2-6, with 7 bases lining up with TRBD1. The CDR3 extends over 17 amino acids. In germline, CDR1 is KGHSH, CDR2 LQKENI. The J segment lost 1 base and the V segment lost 3 bases, leaving 6 bases of the junction unmatched. Written as DNA, the CDR3 is TGTGCCAGCTCACCCCGGACAGGACTTTCTGGGGCCAACGTCCTGACTTTC. Amino acid sequence: CASSPRTGLSGANVLTF.

The chain has TRBV5-1 and TRBJ1-4; D possibly corresponds to TRBD1 (6 bases). V lost 0 bases, J lost 7 bases, and 10 bases lay in between. Germline-derived CDR1 and CDR2 are SGHRS and YFSETQ. The CDR3 is made up of 14 amino acids. As DNA, the CDR3 is TGCGCCAGCAGCTTGGGACAGGCGAGTGAAAAACTGTTTTTT. It translates to CASSLGQASEKLFF.

This clone came up once. The chain carries TRBV5-1 and TRBJ1-2; 7 positions agree with TRBD1. The CDR3 runs 16 residues. The J segment lost 0 bases and the V segment lost 2 bases, leaving 7 bases of the junction unmatched. Germline CDR1 is SGHRS and CDR2 is YFSETQ. The CDR3: CASSFLAGQPNYGYTF. The DNA of the CDR3 is TGCGCCAGCAGCTTTTTGGCGGGACAGCCTAACTATGGCTACACCTTC.